A selection of T cell receptor beta chains follows, all from one sample in a study of cytomegalovirus exposure and HLA in healthy donors. TCRdb's copy holds only in-frame clones and misses some; the assay was immunoSEQ multiplex PCR. The sample has about 180,000 clones, more than 70% seen once. Sequenced input: PBMCs. The receptors here all came from a girl between 5 and 17 years old in good health and CMV-seropositive. CDR3s include the opening cysteine and the closing phenylalanine or tryptophan. D genes are given only for firm matches. Clone size is stated in some rows and not others, as once, few, many or a class when expanded.

size: -
D: -
V: TRBV7-9
CDR3: CASSLLWGGTDTQYF

size: -
D: TRBD1
V: TRBV6-1
CDR3: CASTRDRFTGELFF

size: -
D: -
V: TRBV27
CDR3: CASSLSEGMTQHF

size: once
D: -
V: TRBV6-5
CDR3: CASRTGTPHTQYF

size: -
D: -
V: TRBV18
CDR3: CASSPVREMVNGYTF

size: -
D: TRBD2
V: TRBV5-4
CDR3: CASRKGLAGVIDTQYF

size: -
D: -
V: TRBV27
CDR3: CASSLPGQNTEAFF

size: -
D: -
V: TRBV27
CDR3: CASSLRRLSTDTQYF

size: -
D: TRBD1
V: TRBV6-5
CDR3: CASSPGTGHGYTF

size: -
D: TRBD1
V: TRBV5-8
CDR3: CASSFGRQGNTF

size: -
D: -
V: TRBV6-5
CDR3: CASSYARDSSYEQYF